Listed here are 32 T cell receptor beta chains from one sample, sequenced in a study of cytomegalovirus exposure and HLA in healthy donors. PCR employed 60 Vbeta and 13 Jbeta primers. Method: immunoSEQ multiplex PCR; TCRdb's copy keeps in-frame clones and lacks some. The sample lists about 94,000 clones, roughly 80% occurring once. The specimen sequenced was PBMCs. These receptors originate from a male donor in good health and CMV-seronegative.

This chain links TRBV9 with TRBJ2-7; tentatively, D is TRBD2 (5 bases). This CDR3 is built from 14 residues. The germline CDR1 and CDR2 sequences are SGDLS and YYNGEE. The ends were cut back, 4 bases at V and 7 bases at J, with 18 bases in the middle. The CDR3 coding sequence is TGTGCCAGCAGCCTCCGGCGGCGAGCGGTGGAGCAGTACTTC. This gives the protein CASSLRRRAVEQYF.

This clone was detected only a few times. The chain combines TRBV28 with TRBJ1-1; 7 bases fit TRBD1. V shed 6 bases and J 4 bases; nucleotides not matched to a gene: 5. The length of the CDR3 is 13 residues. In germline, CDR1 is MDHEN, CDR2 SYDVKM. The CDR3 protein is CASRRTGATEAFF. In DNA, the CDR3 is TGTGCCAGCAGGCGTACAGGGGCCACTGAAGCTTTCTTT.

This clone was counted only a few times. V gene TRBV11-2 combines with J gene TRBJ2-1; D perhaps matches TRBD2 (6 bases). This CDR3 contains 17 residues. The germline V gene encodes CDR1 SGHAT and CDR2 FQNNGV. V dropped 5 bases and J dropped 5 bases, with 22 bases sitting between them. The CDR3 bases are TGTGCCAGCAGCCCCGCCCGGGGGACCGAGTCAAACAATGAGCAGTTCTTC. It yields the protein CASSPARGTESNNEQFF. Variable domain in full (rest from reference TRBV11-2 and TRBJ2-1): EAGVAQSPRYKIIEKRQSVAFWCNPISGHATLYWYQQILGQGPKLLIQFQNNGVVDDSQLPKDRFSAERLKGVDSTLKIQPAKLEDSAVYLCASSPARGTESNNEQFFGPGTRLTVL.

The rearrangement uses TRBV7-9 and TRBJ2-7, with a tentative D call TRBD2 (5 bases). The CDR3 is 14 amino acids. In germline, CDR1 is SEHNR, CDR2 FQNEAQ (reference sequence). Between the trimmed V and J ends, which lost 5 bases and 2 bases, there was a span of 13 bases. The CDR3 DNA reads TGTGCCAGCAGCCCGCGGACTTACCCCTACGAGCAGTACTTC. Translation gives CASSPRTYPYEQYF. Complete variable domain (other parts from reference TRBV7-9 and TRBJ2-7): DTGVSQNPRHKITKRGQNVTFRCDPISEHNRLYWYRQTLGQGPEFLTYFQNEAQLEKSRLLSDRFSAERPKGSFSTLEIQRTEQGDSAMYLCASSPRTYPYEQYFGPGTRLTVT.

This clone was seen a handful of times. V is TRBV4-3 and J is TRBJ2-1; 8 bases fit TRBD2. The germline V gene encodes CDR1 LGHNA and CDR2 YSLEER. With 0 bases clipped from V and 10 bases from J, the junction kept 8 bases outside the gene matches. This CDR3 spans 15 amino acids. The CDR3: CASSQDRLAGLEQFF. Here the CDR3 DNA reads TGCGCCAGCAGCCAAGACCGCCTAGCGGGTCTAGAGCAGTTCTTC.

This chain uses TRBV6-6 with TRBJ2-1; D unresolved. The CDR3 covers 11 residues. CDR1 MNHNY and CDR2 SVGAGI come from the germline V gene (reference sequence). V gave up 8 bases and J gave up 6 bases, with 8 bases separating them. CDR3 DNA: TGTGCCAGCGCGGAAGTCAATGAGCAGTTCTTC. The encoded protein is CASAEVNEQFF.

The V call is TRBV7-2, the J call TRBJ1-6; D remains unclear. Between the trimmed V and J ends, which lost 0 bases and 5 bases, there was a span of 8 bases. Germline lookup yields CDR1 SGHTA and CDR2 FQGNSA. This CDR3 has 15 residues. The DNA for the CDR3 is TGTGCCAGCAGCTTAGCCAGGCGGGATAATTCACCCCTCCACTTT. It specifies CASSLARRDNSPLHF.

The V gene is TRBV28, the J gene TRBJ2-7, with TRBD2 matching over 7 bases. CDR1 is MDHEN and CDR2 is SYDVKM in the germline V gene. The ends lost 6 bases at V and 3 bases at J; junction bases unmatched: 11. The CDR3 is 15 residues long. The CDR3 region has the DNA TGTGCCAGCAGCCCTGGGACTAACTTTTTCTACGAGCAGTACTTC. Its translation: CASSPGTNFFYEQYF.

The V gene is TRBV7-2, the J gene TRBJ1-2; D possibly corresponds to TRBD1 (5 bases). V gave up 7 bases and J gave up 4 bases, with 13 bases separating them. The CDR3 has 13 amino acids. CDR1 is SGHTA, CDR2 FQGNSA, per germline. This CDR3 is CASTPGESYGYTF. The CDR3 DNA follows: TGTGCCAGCACCCCGGGGGAGTCCTATGGCTACACCTTC.

This clone was picked up a small number of times. The CDR3 loop reads CASSLTGSGNTEAFF. DNA for the CDR3: TGTGCCAGCAGTTTGACAGGGTCTGGGAACACTGAAGCTTTCTTT. This chain connects TRBV6-5 to TRBJ1-1, with TRBD1 matching 7 bases. CDR1 and CDR2 from the germline V gene are MNHEY and SVGAGI. The length of the CDR3 is 15 residues. Germline trimming cut 4 bases from V and 1 base from J; bases unmatched to any gene: 6.

The CDR3 reads CASSLSPGLNTDTQYF. The CDR3 DNA is TGCGCCAGCAGCTTATCGCCGGGACTCAACACAGATACGCAGTATTTT. The chain combines TRBV5-1 with TRBJ2-3, with D perhaps TRBD2 (6 bases). Trimming pared 2 bases from V and 2 bases from J, leaving 15 bases between. Germline loops: CDR1 SGHRS, CDR2 YFSETQ. This CDR3 region has 16 residues.

The genes are TRBV7-3 and TRBJ2-2; 10 bases are a match to TRBD1. The junction had 4 bases not matched to a gene; V was cut back by 4 bases and J by 5 bases. The CDR3 runs 15 residues. Germline values: CDR1 SGHTA, CDR2 FQGTGA. The CDR3 loop is CASSSGTGETGELFF. The CDR3 region has the DNA TGTGCCAGCAGCTCCGGGACAGGGGAAACCGGGGAGCTGTTTTTT.

As DNA, the CDR3 is TGCGCCAGCAGCTTGGCCGGTTGGGGGACAGAAAACACTGAAGCTTTCTTT. It is translated as CASSLAGWGTENTEAFF. This chain joins TRBV5-1 and TRBJ1-1, with 7 bases aligning to TRBD1. This CDR3 has 17 amino acids. V lost 0 bases to trimming and J lost 2 bases; unmatched junction nucleotides: 10. Germline V gives CDR1 SGHRS, CDR2 YFSETQ.

The V call is TRBV25-1, the J call TRBJ2-1, with 7 bases aligning to TRBD2. The CDR3 spans 13 residues. After removal of 1 base from V and 13 bases from J, the junction contained 7 bases not matched to a gene. The germline V gene has CDR1 MGHDK and CDR2 SYGVNS. The CDR3 loop is CASSESKRDPQFF. The CDR3 DNA is TGTGCCAGCAGTGAATCTAAGCGGGATCCCCAGTTCTTC.

V and J are TRBV28 and TRBJ2-7, with D maybe TRBD2 (6 bases). With 5 bases removed from V and 0 bases from J, the gap between germline ends came to 17 bases. CDR3 size: 16 residues. Germline V gene lookup returns CDR1 MDHEN and CDR2 SYDVKM. This CDR3 reads CASSARAGRSSYEQYF. CDR3 nucleotide sequence: TGTGCCAGCAGTGCCCGAGCGGGCCGAAGCTCCTACGAGCAGTACTTC.

The chain joins TRBV19 to TRBJ2-2; D is possibly TRBD1 (5 bases). The V gene lost 7 bases and the J gene lost 3 bases, with 12 bases spanning the gap. Germline CDR1 reads LNHDA; CDR2 reads SQIVND (reference sequence). The CDR3 is 14 amino acids. The CDR3 DNA is TGTGCCAGTATCGGCAGGGCGGACACCGGGGAGCTGTTTTTT. Protein sequence: CASIGRADTGELFF.

The chain combines TRBV18 with TRBJ1-2, with D tentatively TRBD1 (5 bases). The germline gives CDR1 KGHSH, CDR2 LQKENI. Between the trimmed V and J ends, which lost 2 bases and 8 bases, there was a span of 12 bases. CDR3 length equals 13 residues. This CDR3 reads CASSPGAISGYTF. In DNA, the CDR3 is TGTGCCAGCTCACCAGGGGCCATCTCCGGCTACACCTTC.

This clone was recorded once. The same CDR3 can be traced to other DNA sequences in this sample. The chain has TRBV6-5 and TRBJ1-1; tentatively, D is TRBD1 (6 bases). Trimming took off 6 bases at V and 1 base at J, with 12 bases between the two ends. The germline CDR1 and CDR2 sequences are MNHEY and SVGAGI. The CDR3 runs to 14 residues. CDR3 nucleotides: TGTGCCAGCAGCTGGACAGACTCGAACACTGAAGCTTTCTTT. Its translation is CASSWTDSNTEAFF.

This chain joins TRBV5-8 and TRBJ2-1; 14 bases fit TRBD2. The length of the CDR3 is 16 residues. Trimming took 2 bases from V and 13 from J; bases not matched to a gene: 11. In germline, CDR1 is SGHTS, CDR2 YDEGEE. Here the CDR3 reads CASSFPSTSGRAGQFF. The CDR3 DNA sequence: TGTGCCAGCAGCTTCCCGTCGACTAGCGGGAGGGCCGGTCAGTTCTTC.

The chain combines TRBV7-7 with TRBJ2-2, with D unclear. The germline V gene encodes CDR1 SSHAT and CDR2 FNYEAQ (reference sequence). Trimming removed 5 bases from V and 4 bases from J, with 17 bases in between. The CDR3 consists of 16 residues. The CDR3 region has the DNA TGTGCCAGCAGCCCCACGGAGTCCACGGGCACCGGGGAGCTGTTTTTT. It yields the protein CASSPTESTGTGELFF.

The rearrangement links TRBV14 to TRBJ2-4; D is uncertain. The germline V gene has CDR1 SGHDN and CDR2 FVKESK. The V end was cut by 0 bases, the J end by 1 base, with 13 bases between. This CDR3 has 17 amino acids. In nucleotides, the CDR3 is TGTGCCAGCAGCCAAGAGATTGGAATCGGGGCCAAAAACATTCAGTACTTC. This sequence encodes CASSQEIGIGAKNIQYF.

This clone was observed a few times. The gene calls are TRBV28 and TRBJ2-1; 7 bases map to TRBD1. The length of the CDR3 is 11 residues. Germline loops: CDR1 MDHEN, CDR2 SYDVKM. Trimming removed 3 bases from V and 12 bases from J; junction bases left unmatched: 2. CDR3 coding DNA: TGTGCCAGCAGTTTCGGGGACAGGCAGTTCTTC. This translates into CASSFGDRQFF.

The chain combines TRBV28 with TRBJ2-1; D is unclear. CDR3 length equals 11 residues. The germline gives CDR1 MDHEN, CDR2 SYDVKM. Trimming left V 2 bases short and J 10 bases short, with 6 bases between. Here the CDR3 reads CASSLEREQFF. The DNA of the CDR3 is TGTGCCAGCAGTTTAGAGCGAGAGCAGTTCTTC. Full variable domain (rest looked up from reference TRBV28 and TRBJ2-1): DVKVTQSSRYLVKRTGEKVFLECVQDMDHENMFWYRQDPGLGLRLIYFSYDVKMKEKGDIPEGYSVSREKKERFSLILESASTNQTSMYLCASSLEREQFFGPGTRLTVL.

The genes are TRBV6-5 and TRBJ1-2; 8 nucleotides match TRBD1. Germline CDR1 MNHEY, CDR2 SVGAGI. Trimming took 0 bases from V and 6 from J; bases not matched to a gene: 6. CDR3 size: 15 residues. Here the CDR3 DNA reads TGTGCCAGCAGTTACTCGAGGACAGGGCGGGATGGCTACACCTTC. Residues: CASSYSRTGRDGYTF.

This chain joins TRBV28 and TRBJ2-7, with 7 bases matching TRBD1. V was pared by 3 bases and J by 2 bases, with 4 bases of the junction left unmatched. From germline, CDR1 is MDHEN and CDR2 SYDVKM. This CDR3 contains 14 residues. In nucleotides, the CDR3 is TGTGCCAGCAGTTTTAACAGGGGTGCCTACGAGCAGTACTTC. Translated, it gives CASSFNRGAYEQYF.

V is TRBV28 and J is TRBJ2-7; TRBD1 aligns across 8 bases. Germline V gene lookup returns CDR1 MDHEN and CDR2 SYDVKM. Germline trimming cut 3 bases from V and 3 bases from J; bases unmatched to any gene: 16. The CDR3 totals 18 residues. The CDR3 region is CASSFSPGRTGTGYEQYF. Here the CDR3 DNA reads TGTGCCAGCAGTTTTTCACCCGGAAGGACAGGGACGGGCTACGAGCAGTACTTC.

This clone was seen more than once but under ten times. The chain combines TRBV18 with TRBJ1-5; 7 nucleotides align to TRBD1. After removal of 0 bases from V and 5 bases from J, the junction contained 4 bases not matched to a gene. CDR1 and CDR2 from the germline V gene are KGHSH and LQKENI. The CDR3 length is 15 residues. CDR3 in DNA: TGTGCCAGCTCACCACCGGACAGGAGGGATCAGCCCCAGCATTTT. Its protein product is CASSPPDRRDQPQHF.

Details on this clone: Other DNA sequences from this sample encode an identical CDR3 as well. The CDR3 loop is CASSSTSGSSYEQYF. Written as DNA, the CDR3 is TGTGCCAGCAGCTCAACTAGCGGCAGCTCCTACGAGCAGTACTTC. The chain joins TRBV6-6 to TRBJ2-7; 8 nucleotides line up with TRBD2. Looked up from germline, CDR1 is MNHNY and CDR2 is SVGAGI (reference sequence). CDR3 length: 15 amino acids. V was pared by 6 bases and J by 0 bases, with 7 bases of the junction left unmatched.

The J gene is TRBJ1-5, the V gene TRBV2, with TRBD1 matching 9 bases. Trimming cost V 7 bases and J 7 bases; bases outside gene matches: 11. This CDR3 has 15 residues. CDR1 SNHLY and CDR2 FYNNEI come from the germline V gene. The DNA of the CDR3 is TGTGCCAGCAAGGGGGACAGGGCCCTCAGGCAGCCCCAGCATTTT. Protein product: CASKGDRALRQPQHF. Full variable domain (missing parts from reference TRBV2 and TRBJ1-5): EPEVTQTPSHQVTQMGQEVILRCVPISNHLYFYWYRQILGQKVEFLVSFYNNEISEKSEIFDDQFSVERPDGSNFTLKIRSTKLEDSAMYFCASKGDRALRQPQHFGDGTRLSIL.

The V call is TRBV6-5, the J call TRBJ2-5, with TRBD1 identical over 10 bases. The DNA end is more similar to TRBJ2-7, so the J call may be wrong. The CDR3 is made up of 15 amino acids. Germline V CDR1 and CDR2: MNHEY, SVGAGI. CDR3 amino acids: CASSYLRTGGYEQYF. In nucleotides, the CDR3 is TGTGCCAGCAGTTACCTCAGGACAGGGGGATACGAGCAGTACTTC.

The V and J genes are TRBV27 and TRBJ1-2, with D perhaps TRBD1 (6 bases). The CDR3 has 13 amino acids. The germline V and J ends were trimmed by 5 bases and 5 bases, with 12 bases remaining between them. Germline lookup yields CDR1 MNHEY and CDR2 SMNVEV (reference sequence). The CDR3: CASSMSTGYGYTF. The CDR3 region has the DNA TGTGCCAGCAGTATGAGTACAGGGTATGGCTACACCTTC.

The chain couples TRBV7-2 to TRBJ2-4, with 9 nucleotides matching TRBD2. Trimming removed 5 bases from V and 5 bases from J; junction bases left unmatched: 4. The CDR3 runs to 14 residues. Germline CDR1 reads SGHTA; CDR2 reads FQGNSA. The CDR3 DNA is TGTGCCAGCAGCCAGACTAGCGGTCAAAACATTCAGTACTTC. Amino acid sequence: CASSQTSGQNIQYF.